These T cell receptor beta chains were read from a single sample in a study of tumor and adjacent non-tumor tissue in lung cancer. TCRdb itself ran the multiplex PCR reads through MiXCR, one entry per CDR3 protein. The sample lists approximately 77,000 distinct CDR3 sequences, approximately 78% occurring once. Input material: distant non-tumor lung tissue. Receptors originate from a man between 60 and 70 years old with non-small cell lung cancer. Each CDR3 is given without its conserved first and last residue.

V gene | CDR3 length | CDR3 protein
TRBV4-1 | 10 | PSKGGLYVYT
TRBV6-1 | 12 | ASSEGGAVYEQY
TRBV11-3 | 15 | ASSLDPGSMRGETQY
TRBV28 | 10 | ASNLSTDTQY
TRBV29-1 | 13 | SVPRGLPLNTEAF
TRBV6-2/TRBV6-3 | 16 | ASSNDGLLAGLTDTQY
TRBV6-5 | 15 | ASSYSLDLVNGWPQY
TRBV10-2 | 9 | ASSHKTEVF
TRBV2 | 13 | ASSGLGMNTGELF
TRBV6-5 | 10 | VSCAGIDTQY
TRBV6-5 | 10 | ASSTGTYTQY
TRBV5-1 | 11 | ASKWDDYQPQH
TRBV20-1 | 13 | STMGTGRYNSPLH
TRBV11-3 | 14 | ASSLVGRGDIYGYT
TRBV7-8 | 15 | TSSNPSSGRVTDTQY
TRBV11-3 | 18 | TSSLHPVTSGASSYNDQF
TRBV5-1 | 13 | ASSIDRVNTGELF
TRBV6-1 | 11 | ANIALQGDEQY
TRBV6-1 | 12 | ASNMSPCGQPQH
TRBV11-2 | 14 | ASILGRGPLTDTQY
TRBV11-2 | 12 | AGSSGQVYETQY
TRBV6-5 | 14 | ASSYEWQGTGNTIY
TRBV11-1 | 15 | ASSRSSGGANTGELF
TRBV5-1 | 16 | ASSLGLGNFSSYIEQF
TRBV20-1 | 15 | SAPTAGAIHCTDTLY
TRBV6-5 | 15 | ACSLAGTSSGANVLI
TRBV7-9 | 15 | ASSFNLGQSGASVLT
TRBV4-2 | 13 | ASSQELSYGANVT
TRBV12-3/TRBV12-4 | 12 | VSSLAGLAYEQY
TRBV12-3/TRBV12-4 | 12 | ASSFGGQPQEQY
TRBV4-1 | 15 | ASSQDLREVPGDEQY
TRBV11-3 | 10 | ASIDGHPPLH
TRBV5-4 | 14 | ASTLVGSGNYNEQF
TRBV29-1 | 8 | SVKVNTQC
TRBV4-2 | 12 | VSSQDQPTDAYT
TRBV4-2 | 15 | ASSQFAGTGGRYGYT
TRBV7-8 | 13 | SSSLALTGNQSQH
TRBV4-3 | 15 | ASSQKSGLFSGETQN
TRBV10-2 | 10 | ASSDPDMSKY
TRBV6-2/TRBV6-3 | 13 | ASSLPPDMVQPQH
TRBV24-1 | 11 | ATSDGGNQPQH
TRBV20-1 | 14 | SAIDPKGRGTGELF
TRBV4-2 | 13 | ASSQLAGGQETQY
TRBV12-3/TRBV12-4 | 15 | ASRFLQGPIGGYEQF
TRBV11-3 | 14 | ASSLDGGSNAGEMF
TRBV11-3 | 16 | ASSSQGAGGYRAGELL
TRBV11-2 | 11 | VSSSKGEEAQY
TRBV6-5 | 12 | AINDTGTAGAQY
TRBV20-1 | 12 | SVNRPGIGNEQF
TRBV24-1 | 12 | ATSGPPDFYKQY
TRBV6-5 | 11 | ASSRQGIAEAF
TRBV29-1 | 11 | SVDGTSANEQF
TRBV4-1 | 13 | ASSHVREGNYGYT
TRBV20-1 | 13 | STAQGHLSYNEQF